The rows below give T cell receptor beta chains drawn from one sample of a study of T cell responses to AZD1222 COVID-19 vaccine. TCRdb's table, derived via immunoSEQ multiplex PCR, lists solely in-frame clones and lacks some. Of under 35,000 clones in the sample, more than 75% were seen once. The specimen was peripheral blood, collected 28 days after the second AZD1222 dose. These receptors were obtained from an adult who received the AZD1222 COVID-19 vaccine. The CDR3 runs from the conserved cysteine through the conserved F or W. A D gene is named only where the DNA matches it firmly. Where a row states a size, it is once, few, many or the class of an expanded clone; other rows omit it.

clone size: NA
CDR3 length: 14
V gene: TRBV7-9
J gene: TRBJ2-7
D gene: TRBD1
CDR3 protein: CASSLSGQTYEQYF
CDR3 DNA: TGTGCCAGCAGCTTATCGGGACAGACCTACGAGCAGTACTTC

clone size: few
CDR3 length: 13
V gene: TRBV10-1
J gene: TRBJ2-2
D gene: NA
CDR3 protein: CASTPSGTGELFF
CDR3 DNA: TGCGCCAGTACCCCCTCGGGGACCGGGGAGCTGTTTTTT

clone size: few
CDR3 length: 13
V gene: TRBV20-1
J gene: TRBJ2-7
D gene: NA
CDR3 protein: CSASKDRDYEQYF
CDR3 DNA: TGCAGTGCTAGTAAGGACAGAGACTACGAGCAGTACTTC

clone size: once
CDR3 length: 12
V gene: TRBV5-1
J gene: TRBJ1-1
D gene: NA
CDR3 protein: CASSEGLRGAFF
CDR3 DNA: TGCGCCAGCAGCGAGGGACTGAGGGGGGCTTTCTTT

clone size: NA
CDR3 length: 14
V gene: TRBV19
J gene: TRBJ1-2
D gene: TRBD1
CDR3 protein: CASSPLGQTYGYTF
CDR3 DNA: TGTGCCAGTAGCCCCTTGGGACAGACCTATGGCTACACCTTC

clone size: NA
CDR3 length: 15
V gene: TRBV15
J gene: TRBJ2-3
D gene: TRBD1
CDR3 protein: CATSRDRDSPDTQYF
CDR3 DNA: TGTGCCACCAGCAGAGACCGGGACAGCCCAGATACGCAGTATTTT

clone size: NA
CDR3 length: 15
V gene: TRBV21-1
J gene: TRBJ1-4
D gene: NA
CDR3 protein: CASSTREGVNEKLFF
CDR3 DNA: TGTGCCAGCAGCACCAGGGAAGGGGTAAATGAAAAACTGTTTTTT

clone size: once
CDR3 length: 17
V gene: TRBV3-1/TRBV3-2
J gene: TRBJ2-1
D gene: TRBD2
CDR3 protein: CASSQDLTSGTYNEQFF
CDR3 DNA: TGTGCCAGCAGCCAAGATTTGACTAGCGGGACCTACAATGAGCAGTTCTTC

clone size: NA
CDR3 length: 11
V gene: TRBV3-1/TRBV3-2
J gene: TRBJ2-7
D gene: NA
CDR3 protein: CASSRSGEQYF
CDR3 DNA: TGTGCCAGCAGCCGCAGCGGGGAGCAGTACTTC

clone size: NA
CDR3 length: 15
V gene: TRBV28
J gene: TRBJ1-4
D gene: NA
CDR3 protein: CASSSPGGGNEKLFF
CDR3 DNA: TGTGCCAGCAGTTCCCCCGGCGGTGGGAATGAAAAACTGTTTTTT

clone size: NA
CDR3 length: 17
V gene: TRBV30
J gene: TRBJ2-5
D gene: TRBD2
CDR3 protein: CAWSVGFLAGGQETQYF
CDR3 DNA: TGTGCCTGGAGTGTCGGTTTTCTAGCGGGAGGGCAAGAGACCCAGTACTTC

clone size: NA
CDR3 length: 18
V gene: TRBV19
J gene: TRBJ2-3
D gene: TRBD2
CDR3 protein: CASSNRGLAGGDTDTQYF
CDR3 DNA: TGTGCCAGTAGTAATCGGGGGCTAGCGGGAGGTGACACAGATACGCAGTATTTT

clone size: NA
CDR3 length: 17
V gene: TRBV21-1
J gene: TRBJ1-4
D gene: NA
CDR3 protein: CASSKVKGMVTNEKLFF
CDR3 DNA: TGTGCCAGCAGCAAAGTGAAGGGGATGGTAACTAATGAAAAACTGTTTTTT

clone size: NA
CDR3 length: 16
V gene: TRBV28
J gene: TRBJ1-2
D gene: TRBD1
CDR3 protein: CASRTPTGGVNYGYTF
CDR3 DNA: TGTGCCAGCAGAACGCCAACAGGGGGCGTAAACTATGGCTACACCTTC

clone size: NA
CDR3 length: 15
V gene: TRBV7-9
J gene: TRBJ1-4
D gene: TRBD1
CDR3 protein: CASSLDRTGSRKLFF
CDR3 DNA: TGTGCCAGCAGCTTAGATCGGACAGGGAGTAGAAAACTGTTTTTT

clone size: medium-sized
CDR3 length: 17
V gene: TRBV2
J gene: TRBJ1-3
D gene: NA
CDR3 protein: CASSEEGGGPSGNTIYF
CDR3 DNA: TGTGCCAGCAGTGAAGAGGGTGGGGGCCCATCTGGAAACACCATATATTTT

clone size: NA
CDR3 length: 15
V gene: TRBV24-1
J gene: TRBJ2-1
D gene: TRBD1
CDR3 protein: CATSDRARDSNEQFF
CDR3 DNA: TGTGCCACCAGTGACCGAGCAAGGGACAGCAATGAGCAGTTCTTC

clone size: NA
CDR3 length: 13
V gene: TRBV5-6
J gene: TRBJ1-2
D gene: NA
CDR3 protein: CASTLFGDYGYTF
CDR3 DNA: TGTGCCAGCACCTTATTTGGCGACTATGGCTACACCTTC

clone size: NA
CDR3 length: 18
V gene: TRBV7-9
J gene: TRBJ2-7
D gene: TRBD1
CDR3 protein: CASSLEGQPTVMGYEQYF
CDR3 DNA: TGTGCCAGCAGCCTTGAGGGACAGCCGACCGTGATGGGCTACGAGCAGTACTTC

clone size: NA
CDR3 length: 14
V gene: TRBV3-1/TRBV3-2
J gene: TRBJ2-5
D gene: NA
CDR3 protein: CASSPIRGSRAQYF
CDR3 DNA: TGTGCCAGCAGCCCAATCCGCGGTTCCCGGGCCCAGTACTTC

clone size: NA
CDR3 length: 14
V gene: TRBV10-3
J gene: TRBJ1-1
D gene: NA
CDR3 protein: CAIRVTGGGSEAFF
CDR3 DNA: TGTGCCATCAGGGTTACGGGGGGAGGATCTGAAGCTTTCTTT

clone size: NA
CDR3 length: 16
V gene: TRBV5-1
J gene: TRBJ2-3
D gene: TRBD2
CDR3 protein: CASSPVAGGPTDTQYF
CDR3 DNA: TGCGCCAGCAGCCCCGTGGCGGGGGGGCCGACAGATACGCAGTATTTT

clone size: NA
CDR3 length: 17
V gene: TRBV5-1
J gene: TRBJ2-1
D gene: TRBD2
CDR3 protein: CASGLGVGAGEYNEQFF
CDR3 DNA: TGCGCCAGCGGACTAGGGGTAGGAGCGGGGGAATACAATGAGCAGTTCTTC

clone size: NA
CDR3 length: 13
V gene: TRBV6-5
J gene: TRBJ2-3
D gene: NA
CDR3 protein: CASREGWEDTQYF
CDR3 DNA: TGTGCCAGCAGAGAGGGCTGGGAGGATACGCAGTATTTT

clone size: NA
CDR3 length: 19
V gene: TRBV5-4
J gene: TRBJ2-2
D gene: TRBD2
CDR3 protein: CASSKPGLAGSGASGELFF
CDR3 DNA: TGTGCCAGCAGCAAGCCGGGACTAGCGGGGAGCGGGGCCTCCGGGGAGCTGTTTTTT

clone size: NA
CDR3 length: 16
V gene: TRBV19
J gene: TRBJ2-7
D gene: TRBD2
CDR3 protein: CASSYPGLAGIDEQYF
CDR3 DNA: TGTGCCAGTAGTTACCCGGGACTAGCGGGAATAGACGAGCAGTACTTC

clone size: NA
CDR3 length: 15
V gene: TRBV19
J gene: TRBJ2-7
D gene: TRBD1
CDR3 protein: CASSTGQGAAYEQYF
CDR3 DNA: TGTGCCAGTAGTACTGGACAGGGGGCCGCCTACGAGCAGTACTTC

clone size: NA
CDR3 length: 14
V gene: TRBV30
J gene: TRBJ2-1
D gene: NA
CDR3 protein: CASTYHPGYNEQFF
CDR3 DNA: TGTGCCTCCACCTACCATCCGGGGTACAATGAGCAGTTCTTC

clone size: NA
CDR3 length: 16
V gene: TRBV10-3
J gene: TRBJ2-3
D gene: TRBD2
CDR3 protein: CAIRGGLGEGTDTQYF
CDR3 DNA: TGTGCCATCAGGGGAGGGCTGGGTGAGGGCACAGATACGCAGTATTTT

clone size: NA
CDR3 length: 15
V gene: TRBV11-3
J gene: TRBJ2-1
D gene: TRBD2
CDR3 protein: CASSSSGGTYNEQFF
CDR3 DNA: TGTGCCAGCAGTTCTAGCGGGGGGACCTACAATGAGCAGTTCTTC

clone size: few
CDR3 length: 14
V gene: TRBV7-9
J gene: TRBJ1-2
D gene: TRBD1
CDR3 protein: CASSLGDSVYGYTF
CDR3 DNA: TGTGCCAGCAGCCTGGGGGACAGCGTCTATGGCTACACCTTC

clone size: few
CDR3 length: 15
V gene: TRBV13
J gene: TRBJ2-3
D gene: NA
CDR3 protein: CASSLDSSDTDTQYF
CDR3 DNA: TGTGCCAGCAGCTTAGATTCCTCAGACACAGATACGCAGTATTTT

clone size: NA
CDR3 length: 15
V gene: TRBV7-6
J gene: TRBJ1-2
D gene: TRBD1
CDR3 protein: CASSLTTGADYGYTF
CDR3 DNA: TGTGCCAGCAGCCTTACGACAGGGGCAGACTATGGCTACACCTTC

clone size: NA
CDR3 length: 11
V gene: TRBV12-5
J gene: TRBJ2-1
D gene: NA
CDR3 protein: CASGSFNEQFF
CDR3 DNA: TGTGCTAGTGGCTCATTCAATGAGCAGTTCTTC

clone size: NA
CDR3 length: 16
V gene: TRBV28
J gene: TRBJ1-1
D gene: NA
CDR3 protein: CASSPDRPIMNTEAFF
CDR3 DNA: TGTGCCAGCAGTCCGGACAGACCAATTATGAACACTGAAGCTTTCTTT

clone size: NA
CDR3 length: 15
V gene: TRBV3-1/TRBV3-2
J gene: TRBJ1-5
D gene: NA
CDR3 protein: CASSQEWNVNQPQHF
CDR3 DNA: TGTGCCAGCAGCCAAGAATGGAATGTCAATCAGCCCCAGCATTTT

clone size: NA
CDR3 length: 15
V gene: TRBV7-2
J gene: TRBJ2-3
D gene: NA
CDR3 protein: CASSWAGTGTDTQYF
CDR3 DNA: TGTGCCAGCAGCTGGGCCGGGACTGGCACAGATACGCAGTATTTT

clone size: NA
CDR3 length: 14
V gene: TRBV2
J gene: TRBJ2-7
D gene: TRBD1
CDR3 protein: CASSEDRATYEQYF
CDR3 DNA: TGTGCCAGCAGCGAAGACAGGGCCACCTACGAGCAGTACTTC

clone size: NA
CDR3 length: 19
V gene: TRBV18
J gene: TRBJ1-4
D gene: NA
CDR3 protein: CASSPGMGASGDSNEKLFF
CDR3 DNA: TGTGCCAGCTCACCCGGGATGGGGGCGTCGGGGGACTCAAATGAAAAACTGTTTTTT

clone size: NA
CDR3 length: 16
V gene: TRBV3-1/TRBV3-2
J gene: TRBJ2-7
D gene: TRBD1
CDR3 protein: CASSQGRTGAPYEQYF
CDR3 DNA: TGTGCCAGCAGCCAAGGGAGGACAGGTGCCCCCTACGAGCAGTACTTC

clone size: NA
CDR3 length: 14
V gene: TRBV2
J gene: TRBJ1-5
D gene: NA
CDR3 protein: CASRRTENNQPQHF
CDR3 DNA: TGTGCCAGCAGGAGGACAGAGAATAATCAGCCCCAGCATTTT